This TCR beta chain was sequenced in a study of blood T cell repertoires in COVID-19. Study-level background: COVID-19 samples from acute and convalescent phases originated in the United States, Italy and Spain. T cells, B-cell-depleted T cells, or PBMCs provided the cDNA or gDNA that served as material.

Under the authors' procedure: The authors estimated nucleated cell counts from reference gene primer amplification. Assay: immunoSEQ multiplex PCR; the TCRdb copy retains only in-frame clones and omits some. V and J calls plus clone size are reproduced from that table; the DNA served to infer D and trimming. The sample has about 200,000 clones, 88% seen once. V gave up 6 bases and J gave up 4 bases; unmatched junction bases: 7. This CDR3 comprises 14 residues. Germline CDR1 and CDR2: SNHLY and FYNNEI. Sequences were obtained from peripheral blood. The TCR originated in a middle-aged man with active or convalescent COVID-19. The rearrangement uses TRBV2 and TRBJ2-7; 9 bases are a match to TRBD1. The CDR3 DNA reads TGTGCCAGCAGGGGGACAGGGTCCGTGTACGAGCAGTACTTC. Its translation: CASRGTGSVYEQYF.